This T cell receptor (beta chain) was retrieved from a study of blood T cell repertoires in COVID-19. Overall study: The United States, Italy and Spain supplied acute and convalescent COVID-19 samples. Sample material is recorded as cDNA or gDNA derived from T cells, B-cell-depleted T cells, or PBMCs.

The CDR3 loop spans 16 amino acids. How the authors handled the data: The authors estimated nucleated cell counts from reference gene primer amplification. Repertoires were generated with immunoSEQ multiplex PCR, while TCRdb's copy carries only in-frame clones and drops some. That table furnishes V, J and clone size, whereas the DNA furnished D and trimming. The sample includes a few hundred thousand clones, roughly 88% of them seen just once. This clonotype was sampled from a man aged 30 to 45 who had recovered from COVID-19. This rearrangement joins TRBV21-1 to TRBJ1-3; the table's D call of TRBD1 was not tested on the DNA. TRBV21-1 represents a pseudogene. Sequencing was done on a sample of peripheral blood. The CDR3 spells CASTPTVPRVRNTIYF. The CDR3 DNA sequence: TGTGCCAGCACCCCCACGGTCCCCAGGGTAAGAAACACCATATATTTT.